This T cell receptor (beta chain) was found in a study of glioma-infiltrating T cells (dated by TCRdb to about 2016). Background for the entire study: Glioma tissue, non-neoplastic brain tissue and matched peripheral blood mononuclear cells were used as sources from which TCR alpha- and beta-chain repertoires were sequenced. The paired cohort was made up of three low-grade glioma patients, under ten primary glioblastoma patients and three non-glioma patients who contributed non-neoplastic brain tissue. To gauge divergence between tissue and blood T-cell populations, every tissue-infiltrating repertoire was compared against the peripheral blood repertoire from the same patient. The full study reports these points: The group comparisons were based on small numbers of patients: three non-neoplastic, three low-grade glioma and seven to nine glioblastoma patients. Tissue and blood shared very few CDR3 sequences, a result attributed to high CDR3 diversity and limited sampling. VJ-independent divergence between tissue and blood was lower than expected in non-neoplastic patients but higher than expected in all gliomas, particularly low-grade gliomas.

Concerning this clonotype itself: Its antigen is still unknown. Without the conserved terminal phenylalanine or tryptophan, this CDR3 likely stems from a read error.

Compared with germline, V lacks 8 bases and J lacks 0 bases; bases without a gene match: 10. Taken from the germline V gene, the CDR1 and CDR2 loops are MNHGY and SVAAGI. The CDR3 spans 17 amino acids, including both terminal residues. The sequence is cut down to CDR3 DNA, 51 bases in frame from base 1. The iRepertoire nested amplicon-rescue multiplex PCR (arm-PCR) platform was used to amplify TCR alpha and beta CDR3 regions from RNA. The input for one-step reverse transcription and amplification was about 100-450 ng of either tissue mRNA or PBMC total RNA. Following bead purification, Illumina adapters were added through a secondary multiplex PCR, and the libraries were then gel-purified between 200 and 400 bp. Libraries carried internal 6-nucleotide barcodes used for demultiplexing. The libraries were sequenced on an Illumina MiSeq using 2x220 or 2x250 nucleotide paired-end reads. In the authors' own workflow: Paired reads were merged using FLASH 1.2.11 and aligned with BWA-MEM to the GRCh37 human genome, and TRA and TRB reads were then extracted. For V and J assignment, an IMGT-derived reference of cassette sequences and CDR3 motifs that included pseudogenes was used. Three-frame translation of reads was performed, and productive CDR3s were defined as those with a C...FGXG motif and no stop codons. Clonotypes were defined as unique combinations of V-J cassette pair and CDR3 amino acid sequence. Reads were filtered by Hamming distance, with the threshold set by the sequence error rate of each sample in mapped regions. The public reads were reanalyzed by TCRdb: fastp trimming at Q25, MiXCR alignment, in-frame beta chains only. Under each unique CDR3 protein, matching rows form one entry showing the most common genes and DNA. TCRdb's processing, not the authors', yielded these V and J calls. The sample table records about 99,000 distinct CDR3 sequences; approximately 28% of these occur just once. 35% to 55% of the sample is taken by the ten largest.

This TCR derives from a human donor with low-grade glioma or glioblastoma, undergoing nonglioma brain surgery, or in good health (not recorded which). The sequence is built from TRBV6-9 and TRBJ2-6, and 7 junctional nucleotides match TRBD1. The sequencing sample was made of glioma tissue, nonneoplastic brain tissue, or PBMCs (not recorded which). In nucleotides, the sequence is TGTGCCAGCGGTTTAGGACAGGACAACTCTGGGGCCAACGTCCTGACTCTC. The resulting protein is CASGLGQDNSGANVLTL.